The 9 T cell receptor beta chains reported below all come from one sample, sequenced in a study of Graves' ophthalmopathy and Graves' hyperthyroidism. The sequenced template was RNA, covering the TCR beta CDR3 region. The first round was an RT-PCR with HTBI primers, and the second round was a multiplex PCR. TCRdb re-called the multiplex PCR reads with MiXCR, one entry per CDR3 protein. The sample holds a few hundred thousand distinct CDR3 sequences, about 40% seen once. Sequencing was done on a sample of peripheral blood or thyroid tissue (not recorded which). These receptors all come from an adult man with Graves' hyperthyroidism.

This clonotype appeared many times. This chain links TRBV2 with TRBJ1-1; no clear D. Trimming left V 5 bases short and J 4 bases short, with 11 bases between. CDR3 length: 13 residues. Germline CDR1 reads SNHLY; CDR2 reads FYNNEI. The CDR3: CASSIREGTEAFF. In DNA form, the CDR3 reads TGTGCCAGCAGTATAAGGGAGGGCACTGAAGCTTTCTTT.

This clonotype was seen at least ten times. This chain connects TRBV9 to TRBJ1-6, with 7 bases lining up with TRBD1. Unmatched junction bases numbered 8, after V lost 3 bases and J lost 8 bases. This CDR3 is 15 amino acids long. The germline V gene encodes CDR1 SGDLS and CDR2 YYNGEE. The CDR3 sequence: CASSASGTEHSPLHF. As DNA, the CDR3 is TGTGCCAGCAGCGCCTCCGGGACAGAGCATTCACCCCTCCACTTT.

The chain combines TRBV11-2 with TRBJ2-3; no reliable D call. The germline V gene encodes CDR1 SGHAT and CDR2 FQNNGV. This CDR3 has 18 residues. Trimming pared 5 bases from V and 2 bases from J, leaving 23 bases between. The CDR3 loop is CASSPPPGWRSATDTQYF. In nucleotides, the CDR3 is TGTGCCAGCAGCCCACCACCTGGGTGGCGGAGCGCCACAGATACGCAGTATTTT.

With respect to this clonotype: Germline and junction disagree at one end, which may indicate a read error. V and J are TRBV5-1 and TRBJ2-5, with 8 bases matching TRBD1. Per germline, CDR1 SGHRS and CDR2 YFSETQ. The CDR3 totals 16 residues. CDR3 in DNA: TGTGCCAGCAGCACTGGGACAGGCCTCCTCCAAGAGACCCAGTACTTC. Translating gives CASSTGTGLLQETQYF.

This chain uses TRBV20-1 with TRBJ1-5, with 9 bases identical to TRBD1. Looked up from germline, CDR1 is DFQATT and CDR2 is SNEGSKA (reference sequence). Trimming removed 3 bases from V and 5 bases from J; junction bases left unmatched: 8. CDR3 size: 15 residues. CDR3 sequence (DNA): TGCAGTGCTAGGGCCGGGACAGGGAGGGATCAGCCCCAGCATTTT. This gives the protein CSARAGTGRDQPQHF.

This chain uses TRBV29-1 with TRBJ1-6; D is uncertain. This CDR3 comprises 13 residues. In germline, CDR1 is SQVTM, CDR2 ANQGSEA. Trimming removed 3 bases from V and 13 bases from J, with 16 bases in between. The CDR3, as DNA: TGCAGCGTTGAGTGGACCGCGCCTTGCCCCCTCCACTTT. Protein product: CSVEWTAPCPLHF.

Points on this clonotype: A clone one base away is much larger, so this may be a read error. V is TRBV4-1 and J is TRBJ2-5, with 8 positions matching TRBD1. The CDR3 loop spans 14 amino acids. The germline V gene has CDR1 MGHRA and CDR2 YSYEKL. Trimming cost V 0 bases and J 5 bases; bases outside gene matches: 2. The CDR3 DNA sequence: TGCGCCAGCAGCCAAGAGGGACAGGCCGAGACCCAGTACTTC. Protein sequence: CASSQEGQAETQYF.

Many counts were recorded for this clonotype. One end of the junction is discordant with germline, which a read error may explain. The chain links TRBV12-3 or TRBV12-4 to TRBJ2-5, with D maybe TRBD2 (5 bases). This CDR3 has 12 residues. The CDR3: CASSGVEEPAAF. The CDR3 nucleotides read TGTGCCAGCAGCGGGGTGGAGGAACCCGCCGCGTTC.

V and J are TRBV29-1 and TRBJ2-2, with D possibly being TRBD2 (5 bases). V gave up 7 bases and J gave up 0 bases, with 12 bases separating them. The CDR3 runs to 14 residues. Germline-derived CDR1 and CDR2 are SQVTM and ANQGSEA. The CDR3 bases are TGCAGCGCAGGATCCGGGACGAACACCGGGGAGCTGTTTTTT. The encoded protein is CSAGSGTNTGELFF.